These T cell receptor beta chains were read from a single sample in a study of blood T cell repertoires in COVID-19. Generated by immunoSEQ multiplex PCR, the TCRdb table keeps only in-frame clones and is missing some. The sample gives a few hundred thousand clones, roughly 85% of which show up once; 3% is in the top ten. Sequences were obtained from peripheral blood. The receptors originated from a woman in her twenties or thirties with active or convalescent COVID-19. Each CDR3 is given with its conserved first and last residue. D genes are given only for firm matches. Clone size is shown for a subset of rows, as once, few, many or a class of expanded clone.

V gene,J gene,clone size,D gene,CDR3 protein,CDR3 DNA
TRBV6-1,TRBJ1-5,-,TRBD1,CASSEAGDRHQPQHF,TGTGCCAGCAGTGAAGCTGGGGACAGACATCAGCCCCAGCATTTT
TRBV28,TRBJ1-1,few,-,CASSLGGANTEAFF,TGTGCCAGCAGTTTGGGGGGGGCGAACACTGAAGCTTTCTTT
TRBV15,TRBJ2-5,-,TRBD2,CATSRDGPSGPAETQYF,TGTGCCACCAGCAGAGATGGGCCTAGCGGACCAGCGGAGACCCAGTACTTC
TRBV7-2,TRBJ1-4,-,-,CASSWGQGEKLFF,TGTGCCAGCAGCTGGGGGCAGGGTGAAAAACTGTTTTTT
TRBV6-2/TRBV6-3,TRBJ2-5,-,TRBD1,CASSSRTGQVETQYF,TGTGCCAGCAGTTCTCGGACAGGGCAAGTCGAGACCCAGTACTTC
TRBV6-4,TRBJ2-3,-,TRBD1,CASNGTGGTDTQYF,TGTGCCAGCAACGGGACAGGAGGCACAGATACGCAGTATTTT
TRBV28,TRBJ1-5,-,-,CASSPTGQPQHF,TGTGCCAGCAGTCCGACGGGTCAGCCCCAGCATTTT
TRBV28,TRBJ1-6,-,TRBD1,CASRMRTGNFNSPLHF,TGTGCCAGCAGGATGAGGACAGGGAACTTTAATTCACCCCTCCACTTT
TRBV9,TRBJ2-6,-,-,CASSGGSGANVLTF,TGTGCCAGCAGCGGAGGCTCTGGGGCCAACGTCCTGACTTTC
TRBV4-1,TRBJ2-2,-,-,CASSQTTGRAGELFF,TGCGCCAGCAGCCAAACCACAGGGAGAGCCGGGGAGCTGTTTTTT